A selection of T cell receptor beta chains follows, all from one sample in a study of blood T cell repertoires in COVID-19. Repertoires were generated with immunoSEQ multiplex PCR, while TCRdb's copy carries only in-frame clones and drops some. The sample has roughly 300,000 clones; 81% are singletons. The sample was peripheral blood. These TCRs come from an older woman with active or convalescent COVID-19. CDR3s include the opening cysteine and the closing phenylalanine or tryptophan. A D gene is named only where the DNA matches it firmly. Expanded clones get a size class; other rows say once, few or many, or leave the size out.

>TRBV24-1|15|TRBD2|-|TRBJ2-1
CATSSPGTSNNEQFF
TGTGCCACCAGTAGCCCCGGGACTAGTAACAATGAGCAGTTCTTC
>TRBV5-1|15|TRBD1|-|TRBJ2-3
CASSVRQTGADTQYF
TGCGCCAGCAGCGTACGTCAAACAGGGGCAGATACGCAGTATTTT
>TRBV5-1|13|TRBD1|few|TRBJ2-7
CASSSVRGYEQYF
TGCGCCAGCAGCTCGGTCAGGGGGTACGAGCAGTACTTC
>TRBV19|15|-|-|TRBJ1-5
CASRWGDYSNQPQHF
TGTGCCAGTAGATGGGGGGACTATAGCAATCAGCCCCAGCATTTT
>TRBV2|14|-|few|TRBJ1-6
CASSRVAYNSPLHF
TGTGCCAGCAGTCGAGTAGCCTATAATTCACCCCTCCACTTT
>TRBV7-3|15|TRBD1|once|TRBJ2-5
CASSLSGTGLETQYF
TGTGCCAGCAGCTTAAGTGGGACAGGGCTAGAGACCCAGTACTTC
>TRBV7-2|14|TRBD1|-|TRBJ1-2
CASSSSGQGAGYTF
TGTGCCAGCAGCTCTTCCGGACAGGGGGCTGGCTACACCTTC
>TRBV5-1|12|-|once|TRBJ2-7
CASSLANYEQYF
TGCGCCAGCAGCTTGGCCAACTACGAGCAGTACTTC
>TRBV6-5|15|TRBD1|-|TRBJ2-3
CASRTWGQGTDTQYF
TGTGCCAGCAGGACGTGGGGACAGGGGACAGATACGCAGTATTTT
>TRBV7-2|15|TRBD1|-|TRBJ1-2
CASSFRTGGIYGYTF
TGTGCCAGCAGCTTTAGAACAGGGGGCATCTATGGCTACACCTTC
>TRBV5-1|14|-|-|TRBJ2-2
CASTRDTNTGELFF
TGCGCCAGCACCCGGGACACAAACACCGGGGAGCTGTTTTTT
>TRBV7-2|15|TRBD1|-|TRBJ2-3
CASSEGTGGTDTQYF
TGTGCCAGCAGCGAGGGGACAGGGGGCACAGATACGCAGTATTTT
>TRBV19|15|-|-|TRBJ1-4
CASIGAHGFNEKLFF
TGTGCCAGTATTGGGGCTCACGGGTTTAATGAAAAACTGTTTTTT
>TRBV7-3|14|TRBD1|-|TRBJ1-2
CASSLGQSLDGYTF
TGTGCCAGCAGCTTGGGACAGTCGCTGGATGGCTACACCTTC
>TRBV19|13|-|-|TRBJ1-2
CASSIGVREIYTF
TGTGCCAGTAGTATTGGAGTACGGGAGATCTACACCTTC
>TRBV27|18|TRBD1|-|TRBJ1-1
CASSLSRTGDELATEAFF
TGTGCCAGCAGTTTAAGTCGGACAGGGGATGAACTTGCCACTGAAGCTTTCTTT
>TRBV6-5|15|-|-|TRBJ1-5
CASSYNQGDNQPQHF
TGTGCCAGCAGTTACAATCAGGGCGACAATCAGCCCCAGCATTTT
>TRBV29-1|12|-|once|TRBJ1-1
CSGGQENTEAFF
TGCAGCGGGGGGCAGGAGAACACTGAAGCTTTCTTT
>TRBV6-6|14|-|-|TRBJ2-7
CASSSHQGLNEQYF
TGTGCCAGCAGTTCCCACCAGGGGTTGAACGAGCAGTACTTC
>TRBV5-1|12|-|few|TRBJ2-7
CASSLQEDEQYF
TGCGCCAGCAGCTTGCAGGAAGACGAGCAGTACTTC
>TRBV27|14|TRBD1|-|TRBJ1-6
CASSTQGANSPLHF
TGTGCCAGCAGCACGCAGGGGGCGAATTCACCCCTCCACTTT
>TRBV4-2|14|-|-|TRBJ2-1
CASSFDRSYNEQFF
TGTGCCAGCAGCTTTGACAGGTCCTACAATGAGCAGTTCTTC
>TRBV2|12|-|-|TRBJ1-5
CASRGQNQPQHF
TGTGCCAGCAGGGGGCAGAATCAGCCCCAGCATTTT
>TRBV4-3|16|TRBD1|once|TRBJ2-7
CASSQEWTGGSYEQYF
TGCGCCAGCAGCCAAGAATGGACAGGGGGCTCCTACGAGCAGTACTTC
>TRBV2|14|TRBD2|few|TRBJ2-7
CASSPAGGLDEQYF
TGTGCCAGCAGCCCAGCGGGGGGTCTGGACGAGCAGTACTTC